These T cell receptor beta chains were read from a single sample in a study of read filtering for tumor transcriptome and immune sequencing. One entry per CDR3 protein results from TCRdb running MiXCR on the reads. Among 30,000 to 40,000 distinct CDR3 sequences listed, around 15% were seen once. The sequenced sample was a population of CD138-negative cells sorted from bone marrow. The receptors were gathered from a donor aged 40 or older with multiple myeloma. Each CDR3 is given with its conserved first and last residue.

j_gene,v_gene,CDR3aa
TRBJ1-5,TRBV5-5,CASSRWEGQGQPQHF
TRBJ1-4,TRBV10-3,CAISEHGATNEKLFF
TRBJ2-3,TRBV6-1,CASSEVGTSGSRDTQYF
TRBJ2-5,TRBV12-3/TRBV12-4,CASRLAGEETQYF
TRBJ2-1,TRBV6-6,CASSYLGGIGSYNEQFF
TRBJ1-1,TRBV30,CAWVSTEAFF
TRBJ1-1,TRBV10-3,CAIGTGTVNTEAFF
TRBJ2-2,TRBV5-1,CASSSTGNTGELFF
TRBJ2-3,TRBV24-1,CATSVSNTQYF
TRBJ2-7,TRBV28,CASSPPTGRYEQYF
TRBJ2-1,TRBV12-3/TRBV12-4,CASRPANGGAYNEQFF
TRBJ2-3,TRBV7-9,CASSSLDRFFAQYF
TRBJ1-5,TRBV6-1,CASSARDGGWGNQPQHF
TRBJ1-1,TRBV28,CASSLWYTEAFF
TRBJ2-7,TRBV29-1,CSVRDPGRGEPYF
TRBJ1-1,TRBV27,CASSLGGVEAFF
TRBJ1-4,TRBV7-6,CASSLGQNGKLFF
TRBJ1-2,TRBV28,CASSLSEALNYGYTF
TRBJ2-7,TRBV12-3/TRBV12-4,CASSLRGLNEQYF
TRBJ1-5,TRBV15,CATSRDKGMMLGQPQHF
TRBJ1-1,TRBV2,CASSEMGTTEAFF
TRBJ2-5,TRBV6-2/TRBV6-3,CASSYGLAGGGETQYF
TRBJ2-3,TRBV5-1,CATTSGGATDTQYF
TRBJ2-7,TRBV7-9,CASSPSNATGEQYF
TRBJ2-5,TRBV7-2,CASSPAKTQYF
TRBJ2-3,TRBV7-2,CASSSSGGNSGTQYF
TRBJ2-6,TRBV20-1,CSARSPLQGSGANVLTF
TRBJ2-1,TRBV4-3,CASSPFGTGPYNEQFF
TRBJ2-3,TRBV7-3,CASSSRLPGDTQYF
TRBJ2-3,TRBV24-1,CATSDPGGGSVDTQYF